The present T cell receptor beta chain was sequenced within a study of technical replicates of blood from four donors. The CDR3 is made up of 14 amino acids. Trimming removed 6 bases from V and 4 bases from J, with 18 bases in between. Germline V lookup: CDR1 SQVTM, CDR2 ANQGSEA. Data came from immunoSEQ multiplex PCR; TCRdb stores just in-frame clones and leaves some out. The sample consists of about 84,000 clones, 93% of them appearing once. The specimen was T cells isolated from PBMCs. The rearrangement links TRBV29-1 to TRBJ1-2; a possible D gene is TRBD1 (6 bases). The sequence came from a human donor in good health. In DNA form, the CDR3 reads TGCAGCGTGGGAGGGGGGGGACAACTCTATGGCTACACCTTC. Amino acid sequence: CSVGGGGQLYGYTF.